This T cell receptor (beta chain) was observed in a study of T cells in localized non-small cell lung cancer. Regarding the study as a whole: Of the tissues analyzed, uninvolved adjacent lung showed maximal T cell clonality, greater than tumor. In adjacent lung, a median roughly 56 of the top 100 tumor clones were found. Those with higher blood T cell density had longer overall survival. The study sequenced only one region of the tumor. As a result, intratumor heterogeneity could not be excluded and remains possible.

The V gene lost 9 bases and the J gene lost 5 bases, with 16 bases spanning the gap. The germline V gene encodes CDR1 SGHAT and CDR2 FQNNGV. The CDR3 length is 13 residues. As for this clone: Its antigen is not identified.

Data came from immunoSEQ multiplex PCR; TCRdb stores just in-frame clones and leaves some out. The table records 7,000 to 8,000 clones, just over 90% of them present only once. The source material was peripheral blood mononuclear cells, sampled before any cancer treatment. The chain joins TRBV11-2 to TRBJ2-5, with D possibly matching TRBD2 (5 bases). The receptor's source is a male donor aged 60 or older with stage II lung adenocarcinoma. The CDR3 loop reads CASRLPRRETQYF. The CDR3 DNA is TGTGCCAGTAGACTGCCCAGGAGGGAGACCCAGTACTTC.